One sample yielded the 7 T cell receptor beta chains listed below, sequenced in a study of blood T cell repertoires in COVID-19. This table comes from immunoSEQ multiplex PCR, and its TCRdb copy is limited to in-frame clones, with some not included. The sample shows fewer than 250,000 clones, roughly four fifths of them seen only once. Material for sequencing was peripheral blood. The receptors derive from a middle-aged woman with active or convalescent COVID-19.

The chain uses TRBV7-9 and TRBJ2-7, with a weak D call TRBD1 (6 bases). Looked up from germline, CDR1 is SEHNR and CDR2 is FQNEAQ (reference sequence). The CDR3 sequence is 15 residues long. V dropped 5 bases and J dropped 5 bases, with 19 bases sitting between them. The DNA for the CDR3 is TGTGCCAGCAGCGGATCCCACGGACAGATCCACGAGCAGTACTTC. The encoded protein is CASSGSHGQIHEQYF. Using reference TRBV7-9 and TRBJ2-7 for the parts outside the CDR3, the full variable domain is DTGVSQNPRHKITKRGQNVTFRCDPISEHNRLYWYRQTLGQGPEFLTYFQNEAQLEKSRLLSDRFSAERPKGSFSTLEIQRTEQGDSAMYLCASSGSHGQIHEQYFGPGTRLTVT.

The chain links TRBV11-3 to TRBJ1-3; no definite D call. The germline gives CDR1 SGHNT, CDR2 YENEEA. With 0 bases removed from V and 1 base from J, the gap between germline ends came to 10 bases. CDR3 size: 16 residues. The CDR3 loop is CASSLEVGSSGNTIYF. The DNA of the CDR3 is TGTGCCAGCAGCTTAGAGGTGGGGAGTTCTGGAAACACCATATATTTT.

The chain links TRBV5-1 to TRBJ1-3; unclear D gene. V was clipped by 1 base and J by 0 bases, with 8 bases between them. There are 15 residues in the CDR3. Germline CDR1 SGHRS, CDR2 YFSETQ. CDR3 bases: TGCGCCAGCAGCTTGACGGGGTCCTCTGGAAACACCATATATTTT. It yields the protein CASSLTGSSGNTIYF.

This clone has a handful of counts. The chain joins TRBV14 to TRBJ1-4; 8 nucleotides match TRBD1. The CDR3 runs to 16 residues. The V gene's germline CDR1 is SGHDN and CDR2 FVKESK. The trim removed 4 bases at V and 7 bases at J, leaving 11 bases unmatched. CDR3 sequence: CASSPLMTGEGEKLFF. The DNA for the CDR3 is TGTGCCAGCAGCCCCTTAATGACAGGGGAGGGTGAAAAACTGTTTTTT.

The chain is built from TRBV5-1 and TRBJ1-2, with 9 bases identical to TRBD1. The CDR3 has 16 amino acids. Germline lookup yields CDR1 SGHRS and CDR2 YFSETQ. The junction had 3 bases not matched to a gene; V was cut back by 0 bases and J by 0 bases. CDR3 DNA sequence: TGCGCCAGCAGCTTGGGACAGGGGGGAGCTAACTATGGCTACACCTTC. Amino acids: CASSLGQGGANYGYTF.

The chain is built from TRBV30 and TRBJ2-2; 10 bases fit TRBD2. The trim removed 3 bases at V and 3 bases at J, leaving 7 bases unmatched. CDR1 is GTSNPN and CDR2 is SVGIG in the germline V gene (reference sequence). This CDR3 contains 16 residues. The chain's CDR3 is CAWRGEGLAYTGELFF. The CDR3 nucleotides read TGTGCCTGGAGGGGGGAGGGACTAGCGTACACCGGGGAGCTGTTTTTT.

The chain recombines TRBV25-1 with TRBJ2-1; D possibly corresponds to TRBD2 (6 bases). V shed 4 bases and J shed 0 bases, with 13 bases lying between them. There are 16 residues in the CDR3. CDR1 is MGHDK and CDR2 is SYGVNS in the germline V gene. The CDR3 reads CASSGAEGSSYNEQFF. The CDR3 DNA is TGTGCCAGCAGTGGGGCGGAGGGGAGCTCCTACAATGAGCAGTTCTTC.